The present T cell receptor beta chain was sequenced within a study of cytomegalovirus exposure and HLA in healthy donors (dated by TCRdb to about 2017). General notes on the study: According to an earlier analysis of a few hundred of the donors, some 170 million T cells yielded 95 million to 140 million unique TCR beta sequences and about 280 Gb of sequence data. Approximately 300 gigabases of sequencing data and around 85 million unique TCR sequences made up an early release that covered under 750 HLA-typed donors. Of the roughly 390 genotyped donors, over 80% were placed in the genetic ancestry cluster associated with self-reported Caucasian donors. The aim of the study was to test whether cataloging public T cell receptors could identify signatures of past pathogen exposure. Using immunosequencing, the study profiled T cell repertoires from fewer than 700 subjects and related those repertoires to cytomegalovirus serostatus. A separate validation cohort of over 95 different subjects was used in addition to the approximately 700-subject first cohort. To predict cytomegalovirus infection status, the study brought together high-throughput TCR immunosequencing, statistical association of individual TCRs with disease status, and machine learning. A later analysis re-analyzed previously published TCR beta repertoires from 550 to 700 donors and added high-resolution HLA genotyping to study TCR occurrence patterns. In the later analysis, no new phenotypic data were used to find candidate immune exposures; instead, reliance was placed on TCR beta sequences and their occurrence across donors. An earlier analysis of around 580 of the donors used high-throughput TCR beta sequencing to judge whether each TCR beta V gene segment behaved as functional or pseudogenic. Alongside the repertoire data, information on donor age, sex, ethnicity and CMV serostatus was compiled. A later genetic analysis took genome-wide SNP genotypes for about three fifths of the roughly 700 donors and used that subset as a discovery cohort. Every discovery cohort repertoire had been produced on one sequencing platform. Both class I and class II loci were covered by HLA typing, at four-digit resolution. The number of typed donors differed by locus: roughly 620-630 for A, B, C, DRB1 and DQB1; 522 for DQA1; some 610 for DPA1; and 400 to 480 for DPB1. Roughly 5 DR-DQ haplotypes were treated as single units for association and clustering because of strong linkage in the cohort. Among around 400 genotyped donors of the cohort, an average of approximately 240,000 unique TCR beta nucleotide sequences was sequenced per donor, of which 15% to 20% were non-productive. Study-level results and caveats: The 87-base-pair reads could not distinguish some IMGT-functional V segments, including TRBV6-2 and TRBV6-3, so those segments were excluded. A later analysis found that most CMV-associated TCR beta chains appeared HLA-restricted, with HLA associations seemingly driven largely by CMV exposure. Specific HLA alleles were associated with 15,000 to 20,000 TCR beta sequences at a false discovery rate of 0.05 in a later analysis. A later analysis found that TCR association rates varied across HLA loci, with DRB1 alleles showing the most associated TCRs and HLA-C alleles the fewest. The study listed 150 to 200 TCR beta chains as associated with cytomegalovirus. In an earlier analysis of about 540 of the donors, most TCR beta V segments were observed in productive rearrangements about 87% or about 30% of the time, broadly matching IMGT annotations. A further reported finding was that TCR beta sequences accurately predicted the HLA-A and HLA-B alleles for most subjects in the first cohort. An association between a missense DCLRE1C variant and V-gene and J-gene trimming of TCR beta chains was found in a later genetic analysis and replicated in an independent cohort. The authors suggested that the approach could potentially be extended to other disease states and immunological phenotypes. Correlated functional status among segregating V segments might reflect linkage disequilibrium, but an unknown experimental factor could not be ruled out. The only immune exposure information available for the cohort was CMV serostatus. In a later analysis, HLA-associated TCR beta chains showed more clonal expansion and lower generation probabilities than non-associated chains that were equally common. The classifier was reported to diagnose cytomegalovirus status with high specificity and sensitivity in both the original cohort and the validation cohort. While some public TCRs were present in many individuals, most TCR sequences turned up only very rarely across donors. A later genetic analysis reported fewer N-insertions in productive TCRs among donors in an Asian-associated ancestry cluster than the approximately 670-donor mean. According to a later analysis, parvovirus B19, influenza, CMV and Epstein-Barr virus appeared linked to several top co-occurrence clusters. When HLA alleles, especially DR and DQ, strongly co-occurred, attributing TCR associations to individual alleles was difficult. Only TCR beta chains were sequenced in this cohort, and the absence of alpha or paired-chain data limited detectable features. Roughly uniform sequencing depth across donors was assumed in presence/absence analyses, although this assumption may not hold. A group of highly shared sequence variants was considered likely to be a technical artifact of the sequencing pipeline. Three of the identified cytomegalovirus-associated TCR beta chains were confirmed in vitro to be specific for cytomegalovirus antigens. Some 16 rarely observed V segments, including chromosome 9 orphons, were excluded from the earlier analysis of approximately 500 of the donors because counts were too low. Because HLA typing was unavailable for some donors at each locus, only the typed subset was used in association tests.

About this clone itself: Its antigen target is currently unknown. Within one base of it there is no much larger clone, and no base qualities were kept.

The CDR3 covers 16 residues, taking in both the cysteine and the phenylalanine. Just CDR3 DNA is preserved here, 48 bases in frame from base 1. From a lookup of the germline V gene, CDR1 and CDR2 are SGDLS and YYNGEE. Ends trimmed: V by 4 bases, J by 6 bases; bases unmatched to a gene: 11. In total, roughly 710 healthy bone marrow donors made up the cohort. All cohort members were sampled while nominally healthy, although unrecorded immune exposures were likely present. The donor was CMV seropositive and belonged to the group of about 290 seropositive cohort members. A peripheral blood sample was collected from each donor, and TCR beta sequencing was performed on peripheral blood mononuclear cells. The Qiagen DNeasy Blood Extraction Kit was used to extract genomic DNA from the blood cell samples. Receptors were amplified or captured by the immunoSEQ multiplex PCR assay. A mixture of 60 forward primers for TCR Vbeta segments and 13 reverse primers for TCR Jbeta segments was used in the multiplex PCR. Amplification of the CDR3 region of rearranged TCR beta genes was performed with a multiplex PCR assay on genomic DNA. The Illumina HiSeq System was used to sequence the amplified TCR beta libraries as 87-base-pair reads. In the original analysis: A later analysis counted about 80 million unique TCR beta chains across the roughly 700 repertoires, and some 11 million of these chains were shared by at least two donors. To remove PCR and sequencing errors, raw reads were error-corrected and collapsed into unique sequences using a nearest-neighbor algorithm that merged closely related sequences. CDR3 sequences were aligned to IMGT reference sequences to assign V, D and J gene segments. For a sequence to be retained, at least a six-nucleotide match to both a V gene segment and a J gene segment was required. Rearrangements were classified as productive when the CDR3 lacked stop codons and remained in frame with V and J, and all other rearrangements were classified as non-productive. Following IMGT convention, CDR3 was defined as the stretch from the second conserved V-encoded cysteine up to the conserved J-encoded phenylalanine. The earlier analysis of about 570 of the donors excluded any sequence lacking an unambiguous match to a single V gene segment. In an earlier analysis of 587 of the donors, V segments were called functional above 56.7% productive rearrangements and were called segregating when the between-donor standard deviation exceeded 5%. A statistical classification framework was built to diagnose cytomegalovirus status from the catalog of TCR beta chain sequences. In a later analysis, V and J genes were assigned by comparing TCR nucleotide sequences against IMGT/GENE-DB human TR gene sequences. A later analysis assigned CDR3 sequences and most-parsimonious VDJ recombination scenarios with the TCRdist pipeline. A later analysis defined each TCR beta chain by its CDR3 amino acid sequence plus V-gene family, and excluded reads lacking a unique V-gene family. In a later analysis, 450 to 600 highly shared, low-generation-probability nucleotide sequences were removed to address suspected cross-contamination and a sequencing artifact. A later analysis calculated a clonal expansion index for each public chain from normalized within-repertoire ranks of inferred template counts. Generation probabilities in a later analysis came from a VDJ recombination model fitted to out-of-frame rearrangements, and those results were checked against IGoR. A later analysis scored TCR-TCR, TCR-HLA and TCR-CMV co-occurrence with hypergeometric tests, applying a repertoire-size bias correction to TCR pairs. False discovery rates were estimated in a later analysis by permuting HLA or CMV assignments 20 times. In a later analysis, co-occurring TCRs were grouped using DBSCAN, with TCRdist sequence similarity added in when clustering inside HLA-allele-positive subsets. Repertoires with fewer than 30,000 or more than 120,000 public chains, plus five repertoires with anomalous nucleotide sharing, were excluded from co-occurrence clustering. The immuneACCESS repertoire file appears here via TCRdb, limited to in-frame rearrangements. These files lack a portion of the clones; in checked studies, under half of the deficit traces to unresolved V genes, and the cause of the others is not known. V and J calls and clone size are those listed in that table; D and trimming were worked out from the DNA. The sample contains over 130,000 clones, 70% to 85% of them found a single time. In total, the top ten clones hold about 1.5% of the sample.

The receptor's source is a man between 25 and 39 years old in good health and CMV-seropositive. The chain is made from TRBV9 and TRBJ2-1; the junction holds 9 bases that match TRBD2. The sample consisted of PBMCs. The CDR3 corresponds to CASSPVEAGGTNEQFF. The sequence in DNA is TGTGCCAGCAGCCCCGTTGAAGCGGGAGGAACCAATGAGCAGTTCTTC.